A single sample is the source of the 25 T cell receptor beta chains below, sequenced in a study of T cells after posttransplantation cyclophosphamide. The data were produced by immunoSEQ multiplex PCR, yet TCRdb's version contains in-frame clones alone and is incomplete. There are tens of thousands of clones in the sample; about 94% occur only once, and roughly 2.9% lies in the top ten. Sequenced input: PBMCs. These receptors originate from a woman aged 25 to 39 in good health and a related stem cell transplant donor.

The chain is built from TRBV9 and TRBJ2-7; TRBD1 or TRBD2 may be the D gene (5 bases each). The CDR3 has 14 amino acids. Looked up from germline, CDR1 is SGDLS and CDR2 is YYNGEE. V was clipped by 3 bases and J by 6 bases, with 16 bases between them. The CDR3 sequence is CASSGTGTAGEQYF. The CDR3 DNA reads as TGTGCCAGCAGCGGGACCGGGACGGCGGGCGAGCAGTACTTC.

The gene calls are TRBV27 and TRBJ1-5, with D hard to call. CDR1 MNHEY and CDR2 SMNVEV come from the germline V gene (reference sequence). The CDR3 length is 17 residues. Deletions cut 3 bases from V and 3 bases from J, with 18 bases between. CDR3 in DNA: TGTGCCAGCAGTTTTGTGAACAATTACCCGATCAATCAGCCCCAGCATTTT. This gives the protein CASSFVNNYPINQPQHF.

The chain carries TRBV7-2 and TRBJ1-1; possibly TRBD1 for D (5 bases). V was clipped by 1 base and J by 10 bases, with 7 bases between them. The CDR3 consists of 11 residues. Germline CDR1 and CDR2: SGHTA and FQGNSA. The DNA for the CDR3 is TGTGCCAGCAGCTTAGGGGGGGGAGCTTTCTTT. Protein product: CASSLGGGAFF.

This clone was found a few times. The genes are TRBV5-1 and TRBJ2-5; 9 nucleotides agree with TRBD2. The junction had 4 bases not matched to a gene; V was cut back by 2 bases and J by 2 bases. This CDR3 spans 15 amino acids. The germline gives CDR1 SGHRS, CDR2 YFSETQ. The CDR3 spells CASSFSSGAQETQYF. Written as DNA, the CDR3 is TGCGCCAGCAGCTTCTCTAGCGGGGCACAAGAGACCCAGTACTTC.

The V call is TRBV4-1, the J call TRBJ1-1; D gene ambiguous. Per the germline V gene, CDR1 is MGHRA and CDR2 is YSYEKL. The germline V and J ends were trimmed by 3 bases and 0 bases, with 14 bases remaining between them. CDR3 length: 16 amino acids. The CDR3 protein is CASSQDPPPMNTEAFF. The CDR3 DNA sequence: TGCGCCAGCAGCCAGGACCCTCCCCCCATGAACACTGAAGCTTTCTTT.

The rearrangement uses TRBV5-1 and TRBJ1-2; D gene ambiguous. The germline V gene has CDR1 SGHRS and CDR2 YFSETQ. The CDR3 has 16 amino acids. V dropped 0 bases and J dropped 5 bases, with 17 bases sitting between them. CDR3 loop: CASSLARGLSSYGYTF. The CDR3 DNA is TGCGCCAGCAGCTTGGCGCGAGGACTGTCGTCATATGGCTACACCTTC.

The gene calls are TRBV6-5 and TRBJ1-2, with D perhaps matching TRBD1 (5 bases). There are 15 residues in the CDR3. V shed 6 bases and J shed 5 bases, with 19 bases lying between them. Germline V gene data show CDR1 as MNHEY and CDR2 as SVGAGI. CDR3 protein: CASSRRTSLGYGYTF. DNA for the CDR3: TGTGCCAGCAGCCGACGGACATCGTTAGGATATGGCTACACCTTC.

This chain links TRBV30 with TRBJ1-3, with D tentatively TRBD1 (6 bases). The CDR3 runs 12 residues. Deletions cut 7 bases from V and 1 base from J, with 8 bases between. Germline-derived CDR1 and CDR2 are GTSNPN and SVGIG (reference sequence). The CDR3 sequence: CASGVSGNTIYF. The CDR3 DNA sequence: TGTGCCTCAGGGGTTTCTGGAAACACCATATATTTT.

V is TRBV27 and J is TRBJ2-1, with 8 bases matching TRBD2. CDR3 size: 14 residues. The germline gives CDR1 MNHEY, CDR2 SMNVEV (reference sequence). Trimming at V came to 5 bases and at J to 3 bases, leaving 3 bases not matched to a gene. The CDR3 region is CASSISGDYNEQFF. The CDR3 DNA sequence: TGTGCCAGCAGTATTAGCGGGGACTACAATGAGCAGTTCTTC.

The rearrangement joins TRBV28 to TRBJ2-2; no definite D call. Between the trimmed V and J ends, which lost 5 bases and 4 bases, there was a span of 11 bases. This CDR3 contains 14 residues. The germline V gene has CDR1 MDHEN and CDR2 SYDVKM. CDR3 in DNA: TGTGCCAGCAGTGGCCACCCGGGCACCGGGGAGCTGTTTTTT. Protein: CASSGHPGTGELFF.

The chain uses TRBV30 and TRBJ1-3; TRBD1 matches at 7 bases. The CDR3 is 16 amino acids. The V and J ends lost 3 bases and 0 bases, in that order; junction bases with no gene match: 8. Germline CDR1 is GTSNPN and CDR2 is SVGIG (reference sequence). CDR3 coding DNA: TGTGCCTGGAGCCCCGGGGGACAGTACTCTGGAAACACCATATATTTT. Amino acid sequence: CAWSPGGQYSGNTIYF. The complete variable domain, with remaining parts taken from reference TRBV30 and TRBJ1-3, reads SQTIHQWPATLVQPVGSPLSLECTVEGTSNPNLYWYRQAAGRGLQLLFYSVGIGQISSEVPQNLSASRPQDRQFILSSKKLLLSDSGFYLCAWSPGGQYSGNTIYFGEGSWLTVV.

This clone came up many times. The chain links TRBV6-7 to TRBJ1-5; D unclear. TRBV6-7 is annotated as an ORF whose role is uncertain. This CDR3 is 11 amino acids long. V was cut by 11 bases and J by 10 bases, with 15 bases left in between. The DNA of the CDR3 is TGTGCCTCCCGTGGGCACCGACCCCAGCATTTT. Residues: CASRGHRPQHF.

The chain joins TRBV19 to TRBJ2-1; perhaps D is TRBD1 or TRBD2 (6 bases each). This CDR3 spans 14 amino acids. The germline V and J ends were trimmed by 4 bases and 1 base, with 8 bases remaining between them. In germline, CDR1 is LNHDA, CDR2 SQIVND (reference sequence). CDR3 coding DNA: TGTGCCAGTAGTAAAGGGGGGTCCTACAATGAGCAGTTCTTC. The encoded protein is CASSKGGSYNEQFF. The full variable domain, rest sourced from reference TRBV19 and TRBJ2-1, is DGGITQSPKYLFRKEGQNVTLSCEQNLNHDAMYWYRQDPGQGLRLIYYSQIVNDFQKGDIAEGYSVSREKKESFPLTVTSAQKNPTAFYLCASSKGGSYNEQFFGPGTRLTVL.

The chain recombines TRBV30 with TRBJ1-3; D ambiguous. V gave up 5 bases and J gave up 1 base, with 12 bases separating them. The CDR3 is 14 amino acids. Germline V CDR1 and CDR2: GTSNPN, SVGIG (reference sequence). The CDR3 DNA is TGTGCCTGGGAGAAAGGTGCTTCTGGAAACACCATATATTTT. Its protein is CAWEKGASGNTIYF.

The chain has TRBV30 and TRBJ2-1, with TRBD2 matching 9 bases. The CDR3 consists of 15 residues. Per the germline V gene, CDR1 is GTSNPN and CDR2 is SVGIG (reference sequence). V lost 1 base and J lost 3; bases outside the gene matches: 4. This CDR3 reads CAWSATSGDYNEQFF. In DNA, the CDR3 is TGTGCCTGGAGTGCGACTAGCGGAGACTACAATGAGCAGTTCTTC.

The chain carries TRBV7-9 and TRBJ1-4, with D possibly TRBD1 on 5 matching bases. Trimming removed 1 base from V and 0 bases from J, with 9 bases in between. The CDR3 has 16 amino acids. CDR1 and CDR2 from the germline V gene are SEHNR and FQNEAQ (reference sequence). The chain's CDR3 is CASSLGDAATNEKLFF. In DNA, the CDR3 is TGTGCCAGCAGCTTAGGGGACGCCGCAACTAATGAAAAACTGTTTTTT. Full variable domain (outside the CDR3, taken from reference TRBV7-9 and TRBJ1-4): DTGVSQNPRHKITKRGQNVTFRCDPISEHNRLYWYRQTLGQGPEFLTYFQNEAQLEKSRLLSDRFSAERPKGSFSTLEIQRTEQGDSAMYLCASSLGDAATNEKLFFGSGTQLSVL.

This chain joins TRBV30 and TRBJ2-3; 7 bases match TRBD2. This CDR3 comprises 13 residues. Germline V lookup: CDR1 GTSNPN, CDR2 SVGIG (reference sequence). The V segment lost 2 bases and the J segment 1 base; nucleotides outside the gene matches: 0. In DNA, the CDR3 is TGTGCCTGGAGTAGCGGGGGCACAGATACGCAGTATTTT. Amino acids: CAWSSGGTDTQYF. The variable domain in full, completed from reference TRBV30 and TRBJ2-3, reads SQTIHQWPATLVQPVGSPLSLECTVEGTSNPNLYWYRQAAGRGLQLLFYSVGIGQISSEVPQNLSASRPQDRQFILSSKKLLLSDSGFYLCAWSSGGTDTQYFGPGTRLTVL.

The rearrangement joins TRBV28 to TRBJ2-3; no clear D gene. This CDR3 is 14 amino acids long. The V end lost 6 bases, the J end lost 5 bases, and 15 bases lay between the germline ends. CDR1 and CDR2 from the germline V gene are MDHEN and SYDVKM. The CDR3 loop reads CASSRGPSGDTQYF. As DNA, the CDR3 is TGTGCCAGCAGCCGAGGACCTTCGGGAGATACGCAGTATTTT.

V gene TRBV29-1 combines with J gene TRBJ1-2; D unresolved. The ends were cut back, 4 bases at V and 2 bases at J, with 23 bases in the middle. CDR3 size: 17 residues. Germline V gene data show CDR1 as SQVTM and CDR2 as ANQGSEA. The DNA of the CDR3 is TGCAGCGTTGGGACCGGAGCGCACAGCGGTTCGAACTATGGCTACACCTTC. Translation: CSVGTGAHSGSNYGYTF.

The chain employs TRBV19 and TRBJ1-5, with 8 positions matching TRBD1. Germline assignment: CDR1 LNHDA and CDR2 SQIVND (reference sequence). This CDR3 comprises 15 residues. V was pared by 6 bases and J by 6 bases, with 10 bases of the junction left unmatched. The CDR3 sequence: CASRRQGREAQPQHF. The CDR3 bases are TGTGCCAGTAGGAGACAGGGGAGGGAGGCTCAGCCCCAGCATTTT.

In DNA, the CDR3 is TGTGCCAGTCGAATCCGGGCAGGGGAGAATTTACCCATCGGCTACACCTTC. Its protein is CASRIRAGENLPIGYTF. This chain connects TRBV19 to TRBJ1-2; a possible D gene is TRBD1 (6 bases). CDR3 length: 17 residues. Looked up from germline, CDR1 is LNHDA and CDR2 is SQIVND (reference sequence). Trimming took off 8 bases at V and 8 bases at J, with 30 bases between the two ends.

A single count supports this clone. CDR3 DNA: TGTGCCAGCAGCCGCGGTGGAGGATTCTCTGGAAACACCATATATTTT. Its protein product is CASSRGGGFSGNTIYF. The chain has TRBV11-1 and TRBJ1-3, with D unclear. This CDR3 comprises 16 residues. CDR1 is SGHAT and CDR2 is FQDESV in the germline V gene (reference sequence). Trimming left V 5 bases short and J 0 bases short, with 14 bases between. The full variable domain, completed using reference TRBV11-1 and TRBJ1-3, is EAEVAQSPRYKITEKSQAVAFWCDPISGHATLYWYRQILGQGPELLVQFQDESVVDDSQLPKDRFSAERLKGVDSTLKIQPAELGDSAMYLCASSRGGGFSGNTIYFGEGSWLTVV.

J is TRBJ1-5 and V is TRBV4-1; D unresolved. Germline CDR1 reads MGHRA; CDR2 reads YSYEKL. This CDR3 region has 14 residues. The V gene lost 8 bases and the J gene lost 0 bases, with 11 bases spanning the gap. CDR3 sequence (DNA): TGCGCCAGCCGTCGCGTCTATAGCAATCAGCCCCAGCATTTT. Amino acids: CASRRVYSNQPQHF.

This clone has only one observation. The gene calls are TRBV7-2 and TRBJ1-2; TRBD1 is a possible D gene (5 bases). Trimming pared 0 bases from V and 9 bases from J, leaving 11 bases between. This CDR3 region has 13 residues. CDR1 and CDR2 (germline): SGHTA, FQGNSA. In DNA, the CDR3 is TGTGCCAGCAGCTTAGCAACCAGGGCGAGCTACACCTTC. It encodes CASSLATRASYTF.

The chain couples TRBV10-3 to TRBJ1-1; 12 bases align to TRBD1. The junction had 6 bases not matched to a gene; V was cut back by 6 bases and J by 4 bases. There are 15 residues in the CDR3. CDR1 is ENHRY, CDR2 SYGVKD, per germline. The CDR3 sequence is CAISNPGQGATEAFF. CDR3 in DNA: TGTGCCATCAGCAATCCGGGACAGGGGGCCACTGAAGCTTTCTTT.